This T cell receptor beta chain was identified in a study of cytomegalovirus exposure and HLA in healthy donors. With regard to this clone: What it binds is unknown.

Study-level results: Rarity marked most TCR sequences, yet some public TCRs occurred in many donors. In a later analysis, donors in an Asian-associated ancestry cluster reportedly had fewer N-insertions in productive TCRs than the cohort mean. Donors were assumed by presence/absence analyses to have roughly uniform sequencing depth. The authors confirmed in vitro that a few CMV-associated chains were specific for CMV antigens.

The CDR3 has 13 amino acids. V lost 4 bases to trimming and J lost 8 bases, with 15 bases between them. Germline V gene sequence: CDR1 SGHKS, CDR2 YYEKEE (reference sequence). Primers: 60 Vbeta forward and 13 Jbeta reverse. Here immunoSEQ multiplex PCR was the method, and the copy in TCRdb shows in-frame clones only, minus some. The sample includes some 200,000 clones, about 77% of them seen just once. The specimen sequenced was PBMCs. The rearrangement joins TRBV5-5 to TRBJ1-2; D is uncertain. The source of this sequence is a woman aged 25 to 39 in good health and CMV-seronegative. The CDR3 sequence is CASSPGFSGGYTF. The CDR3 coding sequence is TGTGCCAGCAGCCCGGGGTTCTCAGGAGGCTACACCTTC.